This T cell receptor (beta chain) originates from a study of Graves' ophthalmopathy and Graves' hyperthyroidism (dated by TCRdb to between 2018 and 2020). Describing the broader study: Peripheral blood samples were taken at the time of initial diagnosis, before any treatment was given. The study used signatures of the TCR beta repertoire to tell Graves' ophthalmopathy apart from Graves' hyperthyroidism and to predict which patients would progress to ophthalmopathy. An independent validation cohort comprised roughly 20 hyperthyroidism patients and 15 to 17 patients who later progressed from hyperthyroidism to ophthalmopathy. T-cell repertoires of thyroid tissue and blood were compared in five or six hyperthyroidism patients. To explore V-J signatures that separate ophthalmopathy from hyperthyroidism, a discovery set of fewer than 110 patients was enrolled, consisting of 40 to 45 with ophthalmopathy and 55 to 65 with stable hyperthyroidism. In total, around 130 blood samples were TCR-sequenced: fewer than 50 ophthalmopathy, under 80 hyperthyroidism and around 17 hyperthyroidism-to-ophthalmopathy patients. After sampling, hyperthyroidism patients received methimazole starting at 30 mg daily, and ophthalmopathy patients received high-dose intravenous methylprednisolone. What the authors observed across the whole study: Most expanded thyroid clonotypes with frequency above 0.001 were also detected in blood, suggesting blood repertoires may reflect the thyroid immune response. In validation, the model predicted ophthalmopathy progression with about 71% sensitivity and around 72% specificity; 12 predicted patients were CT-confirmed with GO in a median of about 6.1 months. In cross-validation, the 13-signature model distinguished ophthalmopathy from stable hyperthyroidism with 85% to 90% sensitivity and approximately 81% specificity, and in the test set the corresponding values were roughly 80% and 76%. No statistical method was used to set the sample size in advance, and the investigators knew which group each participant was assigned to.

Only a few counts were recorded for this clonotype. It lacks a known antigen. It has no much larger one-base neighbor in the sample; base qualities were not kept. Hyperthyroidism was considered stable if no progression to ophthalmopathy occurred within 18 months of follow-up. The hyperthyroidism patients were 18 to 65 years old and newly diagnosed, with a disease duration of less than 2 months. Anyone with other autoimmune diseases, uncontrolled infections, pregnancy or lactation was excluded from the study. Diagnosis was based on clinical symptoms, serum thyroxine, TRAb, thyroid ultrasound and orbital computed tomography. Ficoll-Paque density gradient centrifugation was used to isolate PBMCs from around 10 ml of fresh peripheral blood. Total RNA was extracted using Trizol reagent, and RNA quality was checked on an Agilent 2100 Bioanalyzer. TCR beta CDR3 regions were amplified from RNA transcripts for repertoire sequencing. HTBI primers and the Qiagen OneStep RT-PCR kit were used in a first-round RT-PCR, which was followed by a second-round multiplex PCR, size selection and purification. Libraries were sequenced on an Illumina HiSeq2000 using paired-end 100 bp reads. The original methods were these. SOAPnuke was used to process the reads, throwing out any read that had adapters, had uncalled bases, had a mean Phred below 15, or lacked an exact constant-primer or identifier match. High-quality paired reads were merged with COPE v1.2.5. Clonotypes were defined as unique nucleotide sequences and were aligned to IMGT TRB V, D and J references using MiTCR v1.1. The analysis was limited to V-J combinations with a frequency above 0.0001, which together covered more than 98% of repertoires. A TCR clonal expansion and chaos score per V-J combination was defined as the ratio of F50 clonal expansion to chaos observed in the TCRdist matrix. Welch's t-statistics and random forest were used to reduce the features to about 12 V-J combinations, which were then used as input to a naive Bayes classifier. Thyroid-blood repertoire similarity was quantified with the Morisita-Horn index. The public reads were quality trimmed at Q25 with fastp and then assembled into clones with MiXCR by TCRdb, keeping productive beta chains. Rows with a matching CDR3 protein are joined into one entry that keeps the most common DNA and genes. The V and J calls follow TCRdb's processing rather than the paper's. This sample has a few hundred thousand distinct CDR3 sequences in its table, and approximately 18% of those were observed once. The ten largest account for 2% to 3% of the sample.

The germline V gene supplies CDR1 ENHRY and CDR2 SYGVKD. V is pared back by 0 bases and J by 2 bases, with 5 bases lying between the germline termini. Taken from cysteine to phenylalanine, the CDR3 has 13 residues. The sequence is cut down to CDR3 DNA, 39 bases in frame from base 1. This TCR was sampled from an adult woman with stable Graves' hyperthyroidism. The rearranged segments are TRBV10-3 and TRBJ2-7; the D gene remains uncertain. The sequenced sample was peripheral blood. The CDR3 reads as follows: CAISESDPYEQYF. The DNA reads as follows: TGTGCCATCAGTGAGTCTGACCCCTACGAGCAGTACTTC.